This entry lists 29 T cell receptor beta chains sequenced from one sample in a study of shared clonotypes between healthy human individuals. Assay: immunoSEQ multiplex PCR; the TCRdb copy retains only in-frame clones and omits some. The table has 2.5 million or so clones, just over 90% seen once. Sequenced material: naive CD4+ T cells sorted from blood. Subset defined: CD45RA+ positively selected. These receptors were taken from a young man in good health.

The V gene is TRBV4-3, the J gene TRBJ2-1, with D unresolved. Between the trimmed V and J ends, which lost 0 bases and 3 bases, there was a span of 12 bases. The CDR3 runs to 16 residues. CDR1 is LGHNA, CDR2 YSLEER, per germline. The CDR3 sequence is CASSQDHADLYNEQFF. CDR3 coding DNA: TGCGCCAGCAGCCAAGATCACGCGGACCTCTACAATGAGCAGTTCTTC.

This clone was seen a few times. The V gene is TRBV2, the J gene TRBJ2-7, with D possibly matching TRBD1 (6 bases). Germline V lookup: CDR1 SNHLY, CDR2 FYNNEI. Between the trimmed V and J ends, which lost 8 bases and 6 bases, there was a span of 11 bases. This CDR3 is 11 amino acids long. The CDR3 DNA reads as TGTGCCAGCCTCAGGACAGTCGAGCAGTACTTC. It encodes CASLRTVEQYF. The full variable domain, completed using reference TRBV2 and TRBJ2-7, is EPEVTQTPSHQVTQMGQEVILRCVPISNHLYFYWYRQILGQKVEFLVSFYNNEISEKSEIFDDQFSVERPDGSNFTLKIRSTKLEDSAMYFCASLRTVEQYFGPGTRLTVT.

CDR3 sequence: CASSERWGPYNEQFF. As DNA, the CDR3 is TGTGCCAGCAGTGAACGGTGGGGGCCGTACAATGAGCAGTTCTTC. The rearrangement uses TRBV6-1 and TRBJ2-1, with D possibly TRBD1 on 6 matching bases. Trimming removed 2 bases at V and 4 bases at J, with 12 bases between. Germline V gene data show CDR1 as MNHNS and CDR2 as SASEGT. The CDR3 has 15 amino acids.

The V call is TRBV9, the J call TRBJ2-2; 8 bases fit TRBD2. The CDR3 sequence is 16 residues long. Looked up from germline, CDR1 is SGDLS and CDR2 is YYNGEE. J was trimmed by 7 bases and V by 0 bases; bases with no gene match: 8. The CDR3 sequence is CASSVEGSGNGGELFF. In nucleotides, the CDR3 is TGTGCCAGCAGCGTAGAGGGTAGCGGGAACGGCGGGGAGCTGTTTTTT. Full variable domain (rest looked up from reference TRBV9 and TRBJ2-2): DSGVTQTPKHLITATGQRVTLRCSPRSGDLSVYWYQQSLDQGLQFLIQYYNGEERAKGNILERFSAQQFPDLHSELNLSSLELGDSALYFCASSVEGSGNGGELFFGEGSRLTVL.

The chain carries TRBV7-9 and TRBJ2-7; D not certain. The J call could be wrong; TRBJ2-5 is a better fit for the DNA end. Germline CDR1 reads SEHNR; CDR2 reads FQNEAQ (reference sequence). The CDR3 spans 14 residues. The CDR3 DNA is TGTGCCAGCAGCTTATCCGAGATCCAAGAGACCCAGTACTTC. It encodes CASSLSEIQETQYF.

The chain joins TRBV28 to TRBJ1-4; D ambiguous. V was pared by 7 bases and J by 5 bases, with 17 bases between. The germline V gene encodes CDR1 MDHEN and CDR2 SYDVKM. CDR3 length: 15 amino acids. The DNA for the CDR3 is TGTGCCAGCAACCTGGGGTGGCAGAGAAATGAAAAACTGTTTTTT. Protein product: CASNLGWQRNEKLFF.

The chain combines TRBV9 with TRBJ1-4; unclear D gene. The CDR3 covers 15 residues. CDR1 SGDLS and CDR2 YYNGEE come from the germline V gene. The V and J ends lost 3 bases and 4 bases respectively, with 13 bases between them. The chain's CDR3 is CASSGGSGYNEKLFF. In DNA, the CDR3 is TGTGCCAGCAGCGGTGGATCTGGGTATAATGAAAAACTGTTTTTT.

V gene TRBV7-2 combines with J gene TRBJ1-2, with D unclear. V lost 5 bases, J lost 5 bases, and 24 bases lay in between. Germline-derived CDR1 and CDR2 are SGHTA and FQGNSA. The CDR3 is 17 residues long. DNA for the CDR3: TGTGCCAGCAGCCTACTCCGCGACCTTCTACCGGATTATGGCTACACCTTC. Amino acids: CASSLLRDLLPDYGYTF.

The J gene is TRBJ1-5, the V gene TRBV18; no definite D call. Germline CDR1 KGHSH, CDR2 LQKENI. V lost 3 bases and J 2 bases, leaving 14 bases between the germline ends. The CDR3 sequence is 16 residues long. CDR3 sequence reads: CASSPQEGAGNQPQHF. The CDR3 DNA is TGTGCCAGCTCACCCCAGGAGGGCGCCGGCAATCAGCCCCAGCATTTT.

The chain employs TRBV5-1 and TRBJ1-2, with TRBD1 matching 8 bases. Germline CDR1 is SGHRS and CDR2 is YFSETQ. The J segment lost 6 bases and the V segment lost 2 bases, leaving 3 bases of the junction unmatched. The CDR3 spans 13 residues. CDR3 bases: TGCGCCAGCAGCTTATGGACAGGGAATGGCTACACCTTC. As protein: CASSLWTGNGYTF. The full variable domain, rest sourced from reference TRBV5-1 and TRBJ1-2, is KAGVTQTPRYLIKTRGQQVTLSCSPISGHRSVSWYQQTPGQGLQFLFEYFSETQRNKGNFPGRFSGRQFSNSRSEMNVSTLELGDSALYLCASSLWTGNGYTFGSGTRLTVV.

There are a few counts of this clone. The chain joins TRBV19 to TRBJ2-1; D uncertain. Germline CDR1 reads LNHDA; CDR2 reads SQIVND (reference sequence). Deletions cut 0 bases from V and 4 bases from J, with 10 bases between. This CDR3 is 15 amino acids long. The DNA of the CDR3 is TGTGCCAGTAGTATAGATCTGGAACCGTACAATGAGCAGTTCTTC. Residues: CASSIDLEPYNEQFF. Supplemented by reference TRBV19 and TRBJ2-1, the full variable domain reads DGGITQSPKYLFRKEGQNVTLSCEQNLNHDAMYWYRQDPGQGLRLIYYSQIVNDFQKGDIAEGYSVSREKKESFPLTVTSAQKNPTAFYLCASSIDLEPYNEQFFGPGTRLTVL.

This chain connects TRBV30 to TRBJ2-7, with 7 bases aligning to TRBD1. Losses at the gene ends were 2 bases for V and 9 bases for J; bases not matched to a gene: 10. CDR3 length: 13 residues. Germline CDR1 GTSNPN, CDR2 SVGIG (reference sequence). CDR3 coding DNA: TGTGCCTGGAGTACTCAGGGGGAAGGTGTGCAGTACTTC. This encodes CAWSTQGEGVQYF.

In its sample, this clone was seen a few times. The V gene is TRBV30, the J gene TRBJ1-4, with a possible D match to TRBD1 (5 bases). In germline, CDR1 is GTSNPN, CDR2 SVGIG (reference sequence). Trimming shortened V by 3 bases and J by 5 bases, and 10 bases separated the two germline ends. This CDR3 has 13 amino acids. The CDR3 bases are TGTGCCTGGAGGGGACGAGGGAATGAAAAACTGTTTTTT. Translated: CAWRGRGNEKLFF.

In DNA form, the CDR3 reads TGCGCCAGTAAGGGCCTTGGTTCCGAGCAGTACTTC. It translates to CASKGLGSEQYF. The V gene is TRBV10-1, the J gene TRBJ2-7; no clear D. The CDR3 is 12 residues long. V dropped 9 bases and J dropped 6 bases, with 15 bases sitting between them. Germline V gives CDR1 WNHNN, CDR2 SYGVQD (reference sequence).

Only one count was recorded for this clone. The chain is built from TRBV4-3 and TRBJ2-2, with 9 positions matching TRBD2. V shed 4 bases and J 4 bases; nucleotides not matched to a gene: 7. CDR1 is LGHNA, CDR2 YSLEER, per germline. The CDR3 consists of 16 residues. CDR3 residues: CASSRLAGLSTGELFF. CDR3 nucleotide sequence: TGCGCCAGCAGCCGGCTAGCGGGATTGAGCACCGGGGAGCTGTTTTTT.

The genes are TRBV28 and TRBJ1-2, with D unresolved. The V gene's germline CDR1 is MDHEN and CDR2 SYDVKM. This CDR3 region has 13 residues. Trimming shortened V by 8 bases and J by 1 base, and 11 bases separated the two germline ends. The CDR3 nucleotides are TGTGCCAGCGGAGACGGTATTAACTATGGCTACACCTTC. The encoded protein is CASGDGINYGYTF.

As DNA, the CDR3 is TGCGCCAGCAGCCCTGGACCTGGTGGGGCCAACGTCCTGACTTTC. Its translation is CASSPGPGGANVLTF. The chain uses TRBV4-3 and TRBJ2-6; D call uncertain. In germline, CDR1 is LGHNA, CDR2 YSLEER. V dropped 4 bases and J dropped 3 bases, with 10 bases sitting between them. The CDR3 runs to 15 residues.

The chain joins TRBV5-1 to TRBJ2-7, with 9 nucleotides matching TRBD1. This CDR3 region has 14 residues. Germline CDR1 and CDR2: SGHRS and YFSETQ. V shed 3 bases and J 7 bases; nucleotides not matched to a gene: 8. CDR3 region: CASSSRDREEEQYF. The CDR3 nucleotides read TGCGCCAGCAGCTCCCGGGACAGGGAAGAAGAGCAGTACTTC.

The chain joins TRBV6-1 to TRBJ2-2, with D possibly being TRBD1 or TRBD2 (5 bases each). Germline lookup yields CDR1 MNHNS and CDR2 SASEGT. V lost 2 bases, J lost 5 bases, and 12 bases lay in between. This CDR3 has 15 amino acids. This CDR3 reads CASSERPEGTGELFF. CDR3 in DNA: TGTGCCAGCAGTGAACGGCCCGAGGGGACCGGGGAGCTGTTTTTT.

The chain combines TRBV9 with TRBJ2-7; D call uncertain. Looked up from germline, CDR1 is SGDLS and CDR2 is YYNGEE. V was cut by 2 bases and J by 0 bases, with 12 bases left in between. CDR3 length: 15 residues. The CDR3 bases are TGTGCCAGCAGCGTCCAGTGGTTTAGCTCCTACGAGCAGTACTTC. It translates to CASSVQWFSSYEQYF.

The chain recombines TRBV19 with TRBJ1-3; D is unresolved. The CDR3 is 11 residues long. Germline values: CDR1 LNHDA, CDR2 SQIVND (reference sequence). V lost 11 bases to trimming and J lost 3 bases, with 8 bases between them. CDR3 residues: CAARFGNTIYF. CDR3 sequence (DNA): TGTGCCGCCAGGTTTGGAAACACCATATATTTT.

The chain couples TRBV30 to TRBJ1-6; tentatively, D is TRBD1 (5 bases). Germline V gene sequence: CDR1 GTSNPN, CDR2 SVGIG (reference sequence). The length of the CDR3 is 12 residues. V shed 1 base and J shed 11 bases, with 9 bases lying between them. The CDR3 sequence is CAWSGGRPPLHF. The DNA of the CDR3 is TGTGCCTGGAGTGGGGGGAGGCCACCCCTCCACTTT.

The V gene is TRBV11-2, the J gene TRBJ1-4, with 8 bases identical to TRBD1. The CDR3 is made up of 15 amino acids. After removal of 4 bases from V and 4 bases from J, the junction contained 5 bases not matched to a gene. Germline V gene data show CDR1 as SGHAT and CDR2 as FQNNGV. Here the CDR3 DNA reads TGTGCCAGCAGCTCCGGACAGGGCGGTAATGAAAAACTGTTTTTT. As protein: CASSSGQGGNEKLFF.

The chain joins TRBV2 to TRBJ2-7; 10 bases match TRBD2. V lost 7 bases and J lost 3; bases outside the gene matches: 9. Germline V gene sequence: CDR1 SNHLY, CDR2 FYNNEI. There are 15 residues in the CDR3. The CDR3 loop reads CASTLEAGGIYEQYF. The CDR3 coding sequence is TGTGCCAGCACCTTGGAAGCGGGGGGGATCTACGAGCAGTACTTC.

The rearrangement links TRBV5-1 to TRBJ2-1; 8 bases fit TRBD2. Germline CDR1 and CDR2: SGHRS and YFSETQ. V dropped 4 bases and J dropped 9; count of bases not matched to a gene: 9. The CDR3 loop spans 14 amino acids. Here the CDR3 DNA reads TGCGCCAGCAGCGGGGGACTAGATTCCGGTGAGCAGTTCTTC. It yields the protein CASSGGLDSGEQFF.

V gene TRBV14 combines with J gene TRBJ2-7, with TRBD2 matching over 10 bases. The CDR3 is 16 amino acids. J was trimmed by 7 bases and V by 1 base; bases with no gene match: 10. CDR1 is SGHDN, CDR2 FVKESK, per germline. This CDR3 is CASSQGYLAGVEEQYF. CDR3 bases: TGTGCCAGCAGCCAAGGTTACCTAGCGGGAGTTGAAGAGCAGTACTTC.

This chain uses TRBV19 with TRBJ2-5; TRBD1 aligns across 10 bases. The V segment lost 6 bases and the J segment 2 bases; nucleotides outside the gene matches: 9. The CDR3 extends over 16 amino acids. The germline gives CDR1 LNHDA, CDR2 SQIVND (reference sequence). The CDR3 region is CASSQRTGGRQETQYF. The CDR3 DNA is TGTGCCAGTAGCCAACGGACAGGGGGAAGGCAAGAGACCCAGTACTTC.

The chain has TRBV15 and TRBJ2-7; 9 bases agree with TRBD1. After removal of 1 base from V and 2 bases from J, the junction contained 6 bases not matched to a gene. In germline, CDR1 is LNHNV, CDR2 YYDKDF (reference sequence). The CDR3 contains 16 residues. The DNA of the CDR3 is TGTGCCACCAGCAGAGGGGGGACAGGGAAAACCTACGAGCAGTACTTC. Translating it yields CATSRGGTGKTYEQYF.

J is TRBJ2-1 and V is TRBV5-1; 8 bases match TRBD2. Trimming took 4 bases from V and 14 from J; bases not matched to a gene: 20. The CDR3 has 16 residues. The germline gives CDR1 SGHRS, CDR2 YFSETQ. The CDR3 is CASSPGRARVAGSEFF. For the CDR3, the DNA is TGCGCCAGCAGCCCGGGCAGGGCGAGAGTAGCGGGATCGGAGTTCTTC.